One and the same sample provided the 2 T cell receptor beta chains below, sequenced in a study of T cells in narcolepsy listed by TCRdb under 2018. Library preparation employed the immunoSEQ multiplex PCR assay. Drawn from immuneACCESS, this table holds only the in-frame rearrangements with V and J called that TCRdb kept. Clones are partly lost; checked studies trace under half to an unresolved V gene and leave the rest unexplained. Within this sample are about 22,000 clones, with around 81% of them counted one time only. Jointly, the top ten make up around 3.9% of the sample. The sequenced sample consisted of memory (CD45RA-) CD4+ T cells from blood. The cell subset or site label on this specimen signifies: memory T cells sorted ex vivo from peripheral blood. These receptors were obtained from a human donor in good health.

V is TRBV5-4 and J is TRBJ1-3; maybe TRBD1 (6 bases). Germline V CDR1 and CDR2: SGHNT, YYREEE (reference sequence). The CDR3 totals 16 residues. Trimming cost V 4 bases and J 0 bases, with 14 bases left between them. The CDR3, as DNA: TGTGCCAGCAGCCCCGCAGGGGAAGGCTCTGGAAACACCATATATTTT. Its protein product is CASSPAGEGSGNTIYF.

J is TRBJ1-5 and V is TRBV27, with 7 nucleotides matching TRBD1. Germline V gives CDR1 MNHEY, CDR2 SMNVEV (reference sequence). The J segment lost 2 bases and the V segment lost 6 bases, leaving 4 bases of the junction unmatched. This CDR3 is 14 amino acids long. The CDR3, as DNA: TGTGCCAGCAGCACAGGGGTGGGCAATCAGCCCCAGCATTTT. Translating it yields CASSTGVGNQPQHF.